This TCR beta chain comes out of a study of CD8 T cells in ankylosing spondylitis. Study outcomes and limitations: Seemingly distinctive of ankylosing spondylitis blood was a TCR beta motif formed by eight highly homologous variants. There were earlier reports of some motif variants in reactive arthritis synovial fluid and blood. Disease-associated clones were CD8+ and fairly uncommon in peripheral blood. The study looked at matched synovial fluid samples from ankylosing spondylitis patients. Disease-linked clones were reported to be significantly enriched there.

To note about this clonotype: No antigen is known for it.

TCRdb passed the 5' RACE reads through MiXCR, listing each CDR3 protein once. The sample yields about 840,000 distinct CDR3 sequences, 12% seen once. Sequenced: blood, either unsorted or a sorted T cell fraction (not recorded which). The clonotype originates from a male donor with ankylosing spondylitis.

The CDR3 region is CASSREGWNTEAFF. The DNA for the CDR3 is TGCGCCAGCAGCCGAGAGGGATGGAACACTGAAGCTTTCTTT. The chain recombines TRBV4-3 with TRBJ1-1, with D uncertain. The CDR3 length is 14 residues. Trimming took off 4 bases at V and 1 base at J, with 10 bases between the two ends. The germline V gene encodes CDR1 LGHNA and CDR2 YSLEER.